These T cell receptor beta chains were read from a single sample in a study of naive and memory T cell subsets. MiXCR was run by TCRdb on the UMI-ligation and nested PCR reads, yielding one entry per CDR3 protein. Of tens of thousands of distinct CDR3 sequences listed, over 7% are singletons. Sequencing was performed on central memory CD4+ T cells from blood. These receptors all stem from a human donor in good health. Each CDR3 is given with its conserved first and last residue. Fields, in order: J gene, clone size, D gene, V gene, CDR3 protein, CDR3 DNA. The D gene is left open where the match is weak. Size is omitted from some rows. Given values are once, few, many or a class for expanded clones.

>TRBJ1-4|many|TRBD1|TRBV6-5
CASSYRPPGRQGGNEKLFF
TGTGCCAGCAGTTACCGACCCCCCGGGAGACAGGGGGGGAATGAAAAACTGTTTTTT
>TRBJ2-2|NA|NA|TRBV6-6
CASTVGPSRQELFF
TGTGCCAGCACCGTCGGACCGTCCCGTCAGGAGCTGTTTTTT
>TRBJ1-1|NA|NA|TRBV5-4
CASSLGGSLNTEAFF
TGTGCCAGCAGCTTGGGCGGCAGTTTGAACACTGAAGCTTTCTTT
>TRBJ2-7|many|NA|TRBV7-3
CASSLGGGYSYEQYF
TGTGCCAGCAGCTTAGGAGGGGGTTACTCCTACGAGCAGTACTTC
>TRBJ2-3|few|NA|TRBV12-3/TRBV12-4
CASSPQGNTQYF
TGTGCCAGCAGCCCCCAGGGAAATACGCAGTATTTT
>TRBJ1-6|few|NA|TRBV30
CAWSTNGSPLHF
TGTGCCTGGAGTACCAACGGTTCACCCCTCCACTTT
>TRBJ2-3|NA|TRBD1|TRBV27
CASRRRDRGTDTQYF
TGTGCCAGCAGGCGCAGAGACAGGGGGACAGATACGCAGTATTTT
>TRBJ2-3|NA|TRBD2|TRBV7-2
CASSLRLAGLLRTDTQYF
TGTGCCAGCAGCTTACGGCTAGCGGGGTTGTTGCGCACAGATACGCAGTATTTT
>TRBJ2-7|many|TRBD1|TRBV5-5
CASSSIGTGFYEQYF
TGTGCCAGCAGCTCTATCGGGACAGGGTTTTACGAGCAGTACTTC
>TRBJ2-3|many|NA|TRBV20-1
CSARVMVTDTQYF
TGCAGTGCTAGAGTTATGGTTACAGATACGCAGTATTTT
>TRBJ2-3|NA|TRBD2|TRBV6-2/TRBV6-3
CASRPTSFSSTDTQYF
TGTGCCAGCAGACCGACTAGCTTCTCTAGCACAGATACGCAGTATTTT
>TRBJ2-3|NA|NA|TRBV9
CASSEAPVADTQYF
TGTGCCAGCAGCGAGGCCCCCGTAGCAGATACGCAGTATTTT
>TRBJ1-5|many|NA|TRBV11-1
CASSVAPQRPQHF
TGTGCCAGCAGCGTCGCGCCTCAGAGGCCCCAGCATTTT
>TRBJ1-1|many|NA|TRBV7-9
CASTLGGVRTEAFF
TGTGCCAGCACCCTGGGGGGGGTTCGTACTGAAGCTTTCTTT
>TRBJ2-7|NA|NA|TRBV7-9
CASSRRGGVAYEQYF
TGTGCCAGCAGCCGTAGGGGTGGGGTGGCCTACGAGCAGTACTTC
>TRBJ1-4|many|TRBD1|TRBV7-2
CASSDSGTGGGKLFF
TGTGCCAGCAGCGACTCCGGGACAGGGGGAGGAAAACTGTTTTTT
>TRBJ1-5|few|NA|TRBV6-6
CASNQGISYQPQHF
TGTGCCAGCAATCAGGGGATTAGCTATCAGCCCCAGCATTTT
>TRBJ2-7|few|NA|TRBV7-2
CASSLAEAYEQYF
TGTGCCAGCAGCTTAGCAGAGGCCTACGAGCAGTACTTC
>TRBJ1-3|many|NA|TRBV13
CASSSGDSGNTIYF
TGTGCCAGCAGCTCTGGGGACTCTGGAAACACCATATATTTT
>TRBJ2-1|NA|TRBD2|TRBV6-5
CASRGTIAEQFF
TGTGCCAGCAGGGGGACTATCGCTGAGCAGTTCTTC
>TRBJ2-3|many|NA|TRBV11-3
CASSFSGASDITDTQYF
TGTGCCAGCAGCTTCTCAGGGGCGTCGGATATCACAGATACGCAGTATTTT
>TRBJ2-1|many|TRBD2|TRBV7-9
CASSLSGSLGEQFF
TGTGCCAGCAGCTTAAGCGGGAGCCTCGGGGAGCAGTTCTTC
>TRBJ1-1|many|NA|TRBV23-1
CASSQRGNSNTEAFF
TGCGCCAGCAGTCAGCGAGGGAATTCTAACACTGAAGCTTTCTTT
>TRBJ2-4|NA|TRBD2|TRBV20-1
CSARKSGLAGAPYIQYF
TGCAGTGCCAGAAAGTCGGGACTAGCGGGGGCGCCGTACATTCAGTACTTC
>TRBJ1-1|NA|TRBD1|TRBV28
CASRPTGMSRGKAFF
TGTGCCAGCAGGCCGACAGGGATGAGTAGAGGGAAAGCTTTCTTT
>TRBJ1-5|many|TRBD1|TRBV15
CATSRARGTDTNQPQHF
TGTGCCACCAGCAGGGCTAGAGGGACAGACACTAATCAGCCCCAGCATTTT
>TRBJ1-2|NA|TRBD1|TRBV4-2
CASSQDETGRGYGYTF
TGTGCCAGCAGCCAAGATGAGACAGGGCGTGGCTATGGCTACACCTTC
>TRBJ2-7|many|TRBD2|TRBV7-2
CASSLLREAHEQYF
TGTGCCAGCAGCTTACTCCGGGAGGCCCACGAGCAGTACTTC
>TRBJ2-3|NA|NA|TRBV7-8
CASYFRDPPADTQYF
TGTGCCAGTTACTTCAGGGACCCCCCAGCGGATACGCAGTATTTT
>TRBJ2-1|once|TRBD2|TRBV7-8
CASSPALRLAGGRHEQFF
TGTGCCAGCAGCCCAGCCCTTCGTCTAGCGGGCGGCCGGCATGAGCAGTTCTTC
>TRBJ2-1|few|TRBD2|TRBV12-3/TRBV12-4
CASRSTAGGNEQFF
TGTGCCAGCAGATCTACGGCGGGAGGGAATGAGCAGTTCTTC
>TRBJ2-7|few|NA|TRBV6-2/TRBV6-3
CASSPVLVLAYEQYF
TGTGCCAGCAGTCCCGTACTAGTCTTGGCCTACGAGCAGTACTTC
>TRBJ2-1|NA|NA|TRBV7-9
CASTLNWEKFF
TGTGCCAGCACCCTCAACTGGGAGAAGTTCTTC
>TRBJ2-7|many|NA|TRBV29-1
CSASNVGGVGEQYF
TGCAGCGCCTCAAACGTGGGCGGGGTCGGCGAGCAGTACTTC
>TRBJ1-5|many|NA|TRBV12-5
CASAGFQGPKNDQPQHF
TGTGCTAGTGCCGGTTTTCAGGGGCCTAAAAACGATCAGCCCCAGCATTTT
>TRBJ2-2|few|NA|TRBV20-1
CSARDLRPLTGELFF
TGCAGTGCTAGAGATCTTAGACCCCTCACCGGGGAGCTGTTTTTT
>TRBJ1-6|NA|TRBD1|TRBV12-3/TRBV12-4
CASSRTGASSPLHF
TGTGCCAGCAGCCGGACAGGGGCGAGTTCACCCCTCCACTTT
>TRBJ1-2|many|NA|TRBV6-2/TRBV6-3
CASKVRQGLNYGYTF
TGTGCCAGCAAGGTTCGCCAGGGTCTTAACTATGGCTACACCTTC
>TRBJ2-5|many|TRBD1|TRBV30
CAWSEDRGSRTQYF
TGTGCCTGGAGTGAAGACAGGGGTTCAAGGACCCAGTACTTC
>TRBJ1-5|NA|NA|TRBV7-9
CASSLGPGSRFRPQHF
TGTGCCAGCAGCTTAGGGCCAGGGTCGCGTTTTCGGCCCCAGCATTTT
>TRBJ2-2|few|NA|TRBV5-1
CASSLVVRTGELFF
TGCGCCAGCAGCTTGGTGGTCCGGACCGGGGAGCTGTTTTTT
>TRBJ2-7|many|NA|TRBV29-1
CSVTGSQAYEQYF
TGCAGCGTAACCGGGTCCCAGGCGTACGAGCAGTACTTC
>TRBJ2-1|many|NA|TRBV15
CATSRGVSNEQFF
TGTGCCACCAGCAGAGGGGTGAGCAATGAGCAGTTCTTC
>TRBJ2-4|many|NA|TRBV6-5
CASSYSRMIGNIQYF
TGTGCCAGCAGTTACTCGAGGATGATTGGAAACATTCAGTACTTC
>TRBJ1-3|many|TRBD1|TRBV27
CASSLSAGGQVGGNTIYF
TGTGCCAGCAGTTTATCGGCAGGGGGCCAAGTTGGTGGAAACACCATATATTTT
>TRBJ2-1|few|TRBD2|TRBV5-1
CASSSQGGLAGDRYNEQFF
TGCGCCAGCAGCTCTCAGGGGGGACTAGCGGGAGACCGGTACAATGAGCAGTTCTTC
>TRBJ2-7|NA|NA|TRBV20-1
CSANRPRRYEQYF
TGCAGTGCTAACAGACCGAGGAGGTACGAGCAGTACTTC
>TRBJ1-4|many|NA|TRBV10-3
CAISSAANEKLFF
TGTGCCATCAGCTCAGCCGCCAATGAAAAACTGTTTTTT
>TRBJ1-1|few|NA|TRBV5-1
CASSPNSRGGEAFF
TGCGCCAGCAGCCCGAACAGCAGGGGTGGTGAAGCTTTCTTT
>TRBJ2-6|many|NA|TRBV28
CASSRQGTGANVLTF
TGTGCCAGCAGCCGCCAGGGTACTGGGGCCAACGTCCTGACTTTC
>TRBJ2-7|NA|TRBD2|TRBV15
CATSRDLAGDEQYF
TGTGCCACCAGCAGAGACCTAGCGGGAGACGAGCAGTACTTC
>TRBJ2-3|many|NA|TRBV4-3
CASSQPGHTDTQYF
TGCGCCAGCAGCCAACCGGGCCACACAGATACGCAGTATTTT
>TRBJ2-3|many|NA|TRBV7-2
CASSKAYTDTQYF
TGTGCCAGCAGCAAAGCTTACACAGATACGCAGTATTTT
>TRBJ2-7|few|TRBD1|TRBV24-1
CATSDSGTGGYEQYF
TGTGCCACCAGTGATTCCGGGACAGGGGGCTACGAGCAGTACTTC
>TRBJ1-5|many|NA|TRBV2
CASSESQVNQPQHF
TGTGCCAGCAGTGAGAGTCAGGTCAATCAGCCCCAGCATTTT
>TRBJ1-4|few|NA|TRBV7-9
CASSSRQQGWTNEKLFF
TGTGCCAGCAGCTCCCGACAACAGGGCTGGACTAATGAAAAACTGTTTTTT
>TRBJ2-3|few|NA|TRBV7-2
CASSLRQVVSDTQYF
TGTGCCAGCAGCCTTAGACAGGTCGTGTCAGATACGCAGTATTTT
>TRBJ2-1|NA|NA|TRBV7-2
CASSLFVGGNEQFF
TGTGCCAGCAGCTTATTCGTAGGAGGGAATGAGCAGTTCTTC
>TRBJ1-5|many|TRBD1|TRBV3-1
CASSQSDRVRQPQHF
TGTGCCAGCAGCCAATCCGACAGGGTTCGACAGCCCCAGCATTTT
>TRBJ2-7|many|NA|TRBV18
CASSPGSSGEQYF
TGTGCCAGCTCACCAGGGTCTTCGGGCGAGCAGTACTTC